The clone carrying this T cell receptor (beta chain) showed up just once. Antigen specificity is unknown. Every donor was a healthy person donating bone marrow. Likely unrecorded immune exposures existed in these nominally healthy donors. This CDR3 spans 16 amino acids. Germline V gives CDR1 SGHRS, CDR2 YFSETQ. J lost 2 bases, V lost 3 bases, and 10 bases had no gene match. The sample originates from a study of cytomegalovirus exposure and HLA in healthy donors. Whole-study context: Inside one of the first data releases sat about 85 million unique TCRs taken from HLA-typed donors. Findings of the study overall: It was reported in a later analysis that an Asian-associated ancestry cluster showed fewer N-insertions than the roughly 670-donor mean.

PCR primers comprised 60 Vbeta and 13 Jbeta primers. Using immunoSEQ multiplex PCR, the repertoire was profiled, and TCRdb retains in-frame clones only, with some absent. The sample lists some 220,000 clones; over 70% were seen once. Sequenced material: PBMCs. This chain joins TRBV5-1 and TRBJ2-7; 8 bases are shared with TRBD2. This sequence originates from a woman aged 60-75 years in good health and CMV-seropositive. CDR3: CASSSSGSGSAYEQYF. CDR3 DNA: TGCGCCAGCAGCTCGAGCGGGAGCGGGAGCGCCTACGAGCAGTACTTC.